The present entry profiles one TCR beta chain with its context. What it recognizes is unknown. This specimen belongs to a study of T cell repertoires in cytomegalovirus infection. Whole-study context: Both recently identified HLA-C-restricted and well-studied HLA-B-restricted CMV epitopes were used in the study. CMV infection and matching HLA type were both indicated by public TCR beta signatures.

TCRdb redid the calling of the reads with MiXCR, one entry per CDR3 protein. The sample has hundreds of thousands of distinct CDR3 sequences, more than 30% seen once. Study results and limitations: The response measured ex vivo was dominated by TCR beta clonotypes (HLA-C-restricted and CMV-specific).

This sequence originates from a human donor in good health (CMV status not recorded). Some clones in this sample may be carry-over from other donors' samples. The sequenced sample was cultured PBMCs, obtained from culture after CMV antigen stimulation.

CDR3 nucleotide sequence: TGTGCCAGCAGCTTAGTGGAGCCCATCGGGACCCAGTACTTC. It encodes CASSLVEPIGTQYF. The chain is built from TRBV7-2 and TRBJ2-5; D gene uncertain. V lost 1 base and J lost 7, with 13 bases in between. Germline CDR1 SGHTA, CDR2 FQGNSA. This CDR3 has 14 amino acids.